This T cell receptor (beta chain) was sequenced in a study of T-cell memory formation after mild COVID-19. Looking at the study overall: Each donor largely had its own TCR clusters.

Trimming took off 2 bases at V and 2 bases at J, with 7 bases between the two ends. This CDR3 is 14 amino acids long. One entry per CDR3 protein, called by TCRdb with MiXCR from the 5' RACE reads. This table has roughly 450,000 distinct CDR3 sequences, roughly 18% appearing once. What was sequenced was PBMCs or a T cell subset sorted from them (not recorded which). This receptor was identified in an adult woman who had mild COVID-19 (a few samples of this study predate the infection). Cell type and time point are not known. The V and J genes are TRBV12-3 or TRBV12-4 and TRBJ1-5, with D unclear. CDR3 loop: CASSLMPGNQPQHF. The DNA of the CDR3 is TGTGCCAGCAGTTTAATGCCAGGCAATCAGCCCCAGCATTTT.